This T cell receptor beta chain was recovered during a study of T cell clonotyping in hematopoietic cell transplantation. Sequenced by immunoSEQ multiplex PCR; TCRdb stores in-frame clones only, minus some. Of a few thousand clones listed, around 85% are singletons. Sequences were derived from peripheral blood mononuclear cells, sampled 180 days after allogeneic stem cell transplant. The receptor was derived from a male patient aged 55 to 69 who had an allogeneic stem cell transplant from an unrelated donor, so T cells may come from the graft donor. Some clones in this sample may be carry-over from other donors' samples.

The CDR3 DNA is TGTGCCAGTAGTTCGGGACGCCCCGGGAGCAATCAGCCCCAGCATTTT. Amino acid sequence: CASSSGRPGSNQPQHF. The J gene is TRBJ1-5, the V gene TRBV19; TRBD1 is a possible D gene (5 bases). V was shortened by 5 bases and J by 1 base, with 15 bases between the two germline ends. The germline CDR1 and CDR2 sequences are LNHDA and SQIVND (reference sequence). The length of the CDR3 is 16 residues.